The rows below give T cell receptor beta chains drawn from one sample of a study. MiXCR, applied by TCRdb to the 5' RACE reads, yields one record per CDR3 protein. The sample has roughly 40,000 distinct CDR3 sequences; about 20% are singletons. The sample was naive CD4+ T cells sorted from a lymph node. The receptors stem from a female donor with breast cancer. Each CDR3 is given with its conserved first and last residue. D genes are given only for firm matches. Not every row has a clone size; where given, it reads once, few, many or a size class.

>TRBV9|few|.|TRBJ1-4
CASSVALGGNEKLFF
TGTGCCAGCAGCGTAGCTTTAGGAGGTAATGAAAAACTGTTTTTT
>TRBV4-3|once|.|TRBJ1-1
CASSQGGTVFF
TGCGCCAGCAGCCAAGGGGGCACAGTTTTCTTC
>TRBV5-1|.|TRBD2|TRBJ2-7
CASSLSGSSSYEQYF
TGCGCCAGCAGCTTGAGCGGGAGTAGTTCCTACGAGCAGTACTTC
>TRBV5-1|many|.|TRBJ1-6
CASSLSAASPLHF
TGCGCCAGCAGCTTGTCCGCGGCTTCACCCCTCCACTTT
>TRBV4-3|many|TRBD1|TRBJ2-7
CASSQPGQRYEQYF
TGCGCCAGCAGCCAACCGGGACAGCGCTACGAGCAGTACTTC
>TRBV7-9|medium-sized|.|TRBJ1-5
CASSLDSQPQHF
TGTGCCAGCAGCTTAGACAGTCAGCCCCAGCATTTT
>TRBV5-1|many|.|TRBJ2-2
CASSLSPAGNTGELFF
TGCGCCAGCAGCTTATCCCCCGCGGGGAACACCGGGGAGCTGTTTTTT
>TRBV7-6|many|.|TRBJ2-3
CASSLDWQSTDTQYF
TGTGCCAGCAGCTTAGATTGGCAGAGCACAGATACGCAGTATTTT
>TRBV7-2|few|.|TRBJ2-1
CASSPDSPGDEQFF
TGTGCCAGCAGCCCCGACTCCCCGGGGGATGAGCAGTTCTTC
>TRBV6-5|.|.|TRBJ1-4
CASSLISGRKLVF
TGTGCCAGCAGCCTAATATCCGGGCGAAAACTGGTTTTT
>TRBV24-1|medium-sized|.|TRBJ2-1
CATSDPTGSSYNEQFF
TGTGCCACCAGTGATCCCACCGGGAGCTCCTACAATGAGCAGTTCTTC
>TRBV5-1|few|.|TRBJ2-5
CASSLVGQGETQYF
TGCGCCAGCAGCTTGGTGGGGCAGGGTGAGACCCAGTACTTC
>TRBV24-1|many|TRBD2|TRBJ2-1
CATSDVAGPQFF
TGTGCCACCAGTGACGTAGCGGGCCCTCAGTTCTTC
>TRBV3-1|few|.|TRBJ1-4
CASSQAPGGKLFF
TGTGCCAGCAGCCAGGCCCCGGGTGGAAAACTGTTTTTT
>TRBV20-1|many|.|TRBJ2-3
CSATRDTDTQYF
TGCAGTGCTACGCGGGACACAGATACGCAGTATTTT
>TRBV2|many|.|TRBJ1-2
CASSPGSYGYTF
TGTGCCAGCAGTCCTGGGTCTTATGGCTACACCTTC
>TRBV7-3|.|.|TRBJ2-7
CASSSHRRTTSYEQYF
TGTGCCAGCAGCTCCCATCGAAGGACTACCTCCTACGAGCAGTACTTC
>TRBV4-2|.|.|TRBJ2-7
CASNQDIAREQYF
TGTGCCAGCAACCAAGATATCGCCCGGGAGCAGTACTTC
>TRBV7-2|many|TRBD2|TRBJ2-3
CASKGLLTGGTQYF
TGTGCCAGCAAAGGGCTCCTGACGGGGGGTACGCAGTATTTT
>TRBV7-2|medium-sized|TRBD2|TRBJ2-1
CASREGLAVERPFF
TGTGCCAGCAGGGAGGGACTAGCGGTGGAAAGACCGTTCTTC
>TRBV7-9|few|.|TRBJ1-1
CASSRLGGPTEAFF
TGTGCCAGCAGCCGTCTTGGGGGGCCCACTGAAGCTTTCTTT
>TRBV5-1|few|TRBD2|TRBJ2-2
CASSRGPAGVSGTGELFF
TGCGCCAGCAGCCGAGGGCCAGCGGGAGTTAGTGGCACCGGGGAGCTGTTTTTT
>TRBV28|few|.|TRBJ2-7
CASMGFGNSHEQYF
TGTGCCAGCATGGGATTCGGAAACTCCCACGAGCAGTACTTC
>TRBV5-6|.|.|TRBJ2-2
CASSSGTFTGELFF
TGTGCCAGCAGCTCCGGGACGTTCACCGGGGAGCTGTTTTTT
>TRBV6-6|.|.|TRBJ1-1
CASSLRAPGDTEAFF
TGTGCCAGCAGTCTCCGGGCGCCCGGGGATACTGAAGCTTTCTTT
>TRBV9|many|.|TRBJ1-3
CASSVAGNTIYF
TGTGCCAGCAGCGTAGCTGGAAACACCATATATTTT
>TRBV7-9|few|.|TRBJ2-1
CASSRTGDEQFF
TGTGCCAGCAGCCGTACGGGGGATGAGCAGTTCTTC
>TRBV5-1|.|TRBD1|TRBJ2-5
CASSLAGQGATETQYF
TGCGCCAGCAGCTTGGCTGGACAGGGGGCAACCGAGACCCAGTACTTC
>TRBV5-6|.|.|TRBJ2-7
CASSLGVNEQYF
TGTGCCAGCAGCTTGGGAGTGAACGAGCAGTACTTC
>TRBV7-2|.|.|TRBJ2-2
CASREDYGSGELFF
TGTGCCAGCAGAGAGGACTACGGATCTGGGGAGCTGTTTTTT
>TRBV5-5|few|TRBD2|TRBJ2-2
CASSLRGLAGLTGELFF
TGTGCCAGCAGCTTGCGGGGACTAGCGGGATTGACCGGGGAGCTGTTTTTT
>TRBV7-9|few|TRBD1|TRBJ2-7
CASARDSSYEQYF
TGTGCCAGCGCGAGGGACAGCTCCTACGAGCAGTACTTC